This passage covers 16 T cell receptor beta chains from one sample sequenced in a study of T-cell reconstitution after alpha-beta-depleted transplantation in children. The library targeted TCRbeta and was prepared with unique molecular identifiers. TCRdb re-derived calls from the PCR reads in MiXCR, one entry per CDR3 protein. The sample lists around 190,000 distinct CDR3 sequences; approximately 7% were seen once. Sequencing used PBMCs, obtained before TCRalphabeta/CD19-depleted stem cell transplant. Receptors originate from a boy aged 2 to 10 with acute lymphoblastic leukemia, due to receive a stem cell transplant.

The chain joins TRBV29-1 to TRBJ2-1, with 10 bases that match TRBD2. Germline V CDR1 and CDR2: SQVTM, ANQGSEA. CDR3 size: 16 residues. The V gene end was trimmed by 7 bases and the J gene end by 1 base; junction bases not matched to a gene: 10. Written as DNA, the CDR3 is TGCAGCGCAGAGAGCGGGAGGGCCGTTTCCTACAATGAGCAGTTCTTC. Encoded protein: CSAESGRAVSYNEQFF.

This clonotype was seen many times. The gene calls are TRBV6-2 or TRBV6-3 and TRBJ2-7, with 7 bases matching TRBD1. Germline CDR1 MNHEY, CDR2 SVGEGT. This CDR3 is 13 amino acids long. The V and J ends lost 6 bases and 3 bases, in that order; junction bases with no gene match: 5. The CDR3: CASRERGLYEQYF. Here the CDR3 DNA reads TGTGCCAGCAGAGAAAGGGGGCTCTACGAGCAGTACTTC.

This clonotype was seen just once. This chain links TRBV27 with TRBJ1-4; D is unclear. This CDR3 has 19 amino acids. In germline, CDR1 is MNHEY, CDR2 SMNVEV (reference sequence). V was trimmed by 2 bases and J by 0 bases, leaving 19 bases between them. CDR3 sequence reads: CASSLVGRVSPATNEKLFF. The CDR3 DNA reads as TGTGCCAGCAGTTTAGTAGGGCGAGTCAGTCCCGCAACTAATGAAAAACTGTTTTTT.

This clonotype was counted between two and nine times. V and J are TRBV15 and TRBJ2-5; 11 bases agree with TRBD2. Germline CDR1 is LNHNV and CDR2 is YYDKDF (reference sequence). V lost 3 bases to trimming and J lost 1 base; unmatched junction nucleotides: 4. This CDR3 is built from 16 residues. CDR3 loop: CATSRVLAGVQETQYF. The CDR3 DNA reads TGTGCCACCAGCAGGGTACTAGCGGGAGTCCAAGAGACCCAGTACTTC. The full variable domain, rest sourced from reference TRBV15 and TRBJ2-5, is DAMVIQNPRYQVTQFGKPVTLSCSQTLNHNVMYWYQQKSSQAPKLLFHYYDKDFNNEADTPDNFQSRRPNTSFCFLDIRSPGLGDTAMYLCATSRVLAGVQETQYFGPGTRLLVL.

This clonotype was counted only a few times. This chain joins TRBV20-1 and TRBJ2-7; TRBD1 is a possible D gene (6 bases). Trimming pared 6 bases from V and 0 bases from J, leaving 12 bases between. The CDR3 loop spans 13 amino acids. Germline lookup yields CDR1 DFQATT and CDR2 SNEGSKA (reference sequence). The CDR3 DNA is TGCAGTGCCCCTGGACAGAACTCCTACGAGCAGTACTTC. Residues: CSAPGQNSYEQYF.

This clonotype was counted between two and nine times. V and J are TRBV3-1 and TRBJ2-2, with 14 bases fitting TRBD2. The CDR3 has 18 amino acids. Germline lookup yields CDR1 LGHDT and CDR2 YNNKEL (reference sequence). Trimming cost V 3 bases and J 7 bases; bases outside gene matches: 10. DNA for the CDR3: TGTGCCAGCAGCCACTTCCGACTAGCGGGAGGGCGAGGCGGGGAGCTGTTTTTT. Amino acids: CASSHFRLAGGRGGELFF. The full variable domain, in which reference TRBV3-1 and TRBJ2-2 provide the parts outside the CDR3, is DTAVSQTPKYLVTQMGNDKSIKCEQNLGHDTMYWYKQDSKKFLKIMFSYNNKELIINETVPNRFSPKSPDKAHLNLHINSLELGDSAVYFCASSHFRLAGGRGGELFFGEGSRLTVL.

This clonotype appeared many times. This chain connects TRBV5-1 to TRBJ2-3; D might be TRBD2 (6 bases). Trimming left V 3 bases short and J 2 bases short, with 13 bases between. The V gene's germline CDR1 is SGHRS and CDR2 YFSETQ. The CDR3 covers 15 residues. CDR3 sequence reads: CASSSASANTDTQYF. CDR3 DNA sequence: TGCGCCAGCAGCTCGGCTAGCGCGAACACAGATACGCAGTATTTT.

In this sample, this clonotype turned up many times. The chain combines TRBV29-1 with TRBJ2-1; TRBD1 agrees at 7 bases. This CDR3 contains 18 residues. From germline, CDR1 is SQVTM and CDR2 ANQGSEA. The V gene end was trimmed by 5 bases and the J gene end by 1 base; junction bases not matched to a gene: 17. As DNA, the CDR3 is TGCAGCGTTCTCTCTGGACAGGTAGGGATTTGGTCCTACAATGAGCAGTTCTTC. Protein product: CSVLSGQVGIWSYNEQFF.

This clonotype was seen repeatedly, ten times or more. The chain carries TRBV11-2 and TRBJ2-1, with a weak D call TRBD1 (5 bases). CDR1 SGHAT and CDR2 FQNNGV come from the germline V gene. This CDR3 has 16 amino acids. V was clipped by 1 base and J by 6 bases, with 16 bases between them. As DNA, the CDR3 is TGTGCCAGCAGCTTAGGGGGCGGCCTAGGTCGCAATGAGCAGTTCTTC. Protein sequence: CASSLGGGLGRNEQFF.

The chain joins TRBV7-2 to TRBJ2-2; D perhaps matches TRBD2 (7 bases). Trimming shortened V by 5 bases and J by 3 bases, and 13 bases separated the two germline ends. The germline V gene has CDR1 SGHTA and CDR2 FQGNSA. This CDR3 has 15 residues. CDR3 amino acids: CASSDRGGDTGELFF. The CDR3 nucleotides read TGTGCCAGCAGCGATAGGGGGGGGGACACCGGGGAGCTGTTTTTT.

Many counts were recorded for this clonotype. CDR3 loop: CASSFQGPGYEQYF. The CDR3 nucleotides are TGTGCCAGCAGTTTTCAGGGGCCCGGGTACGAGCAGTACTTC. The genes are TRBV12-3 or TRBV12-4 and TRBJ2-7, with D maybe TRBD1 (6 bases). The CDR3 loop spans 14 amino acids. The germline V and J ends were trimmed by 3 bases and 4 bases, with 13 bases remaining between them.

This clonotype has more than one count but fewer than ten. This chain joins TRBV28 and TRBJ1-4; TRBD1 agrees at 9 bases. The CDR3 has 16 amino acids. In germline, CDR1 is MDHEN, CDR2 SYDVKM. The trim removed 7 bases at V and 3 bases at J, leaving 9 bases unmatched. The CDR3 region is CASKVSGTGPNEKLFF. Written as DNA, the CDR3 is TGTGCCAGCAAAGTGTCGGGGACAGGGCCTAATGAAAAACTGTTTTTT.

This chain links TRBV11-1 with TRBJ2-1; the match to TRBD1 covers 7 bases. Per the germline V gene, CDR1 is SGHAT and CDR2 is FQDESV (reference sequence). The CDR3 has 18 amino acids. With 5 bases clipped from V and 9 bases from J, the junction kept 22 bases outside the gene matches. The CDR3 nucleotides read TGTGCCAGCAGCCCCGGACAGGTAGATTCCCTTCGGACGGTTGAGCAGTTCTTC. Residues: CASSPGQVDSLRTVEQFF.

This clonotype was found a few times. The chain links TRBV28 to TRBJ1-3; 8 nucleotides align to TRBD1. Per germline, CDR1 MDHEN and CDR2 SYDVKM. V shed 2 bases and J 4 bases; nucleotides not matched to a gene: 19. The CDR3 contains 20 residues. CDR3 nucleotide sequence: TGTGCCAGCAGTTTACGAGGACAGGGTCTGGCTCGGGATATGGGAAACACCATATATTTT. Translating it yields CASSLRGQGLARDMGNTIYF.

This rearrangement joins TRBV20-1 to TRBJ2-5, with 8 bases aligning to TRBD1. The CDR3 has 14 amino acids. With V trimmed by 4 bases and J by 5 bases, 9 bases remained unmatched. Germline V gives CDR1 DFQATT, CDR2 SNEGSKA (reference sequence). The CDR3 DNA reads TGCAGTGCTACGGACAGGGTGATACAGGAGACCCAGTACTTC. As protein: CSATDRVIQETQYF.

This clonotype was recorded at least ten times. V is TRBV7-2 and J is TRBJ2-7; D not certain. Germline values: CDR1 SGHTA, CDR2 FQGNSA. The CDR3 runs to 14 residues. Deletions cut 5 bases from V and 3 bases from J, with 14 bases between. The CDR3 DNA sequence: TGTGCCAGCAGCACAACGACCGGGTACTACGAGCAGTACTTC. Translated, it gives CASSTTTGYYEQYF.